These 17 T cell receptor beta chains were sequenced from one sample in a study of T-cell reconstitution after alpha-beta-depleted transplantation in children. The library targeted TCRbeta and was prepared with unique molecular identifiers. TCRdb reanalysed the PCR reads using MiXCR and keeps one entry per CDR3 protein. The sample has some 350,000 distinct CDR3 sequences; 15% to 20% are singletons. The material was PBMCs, mostly from graft donor cells, obtained 360 days after TCRalphabeta/CD19-depleted stem cell transplant. These receptor sequences come from a male patient between 2 and 10 years old who had a stem cell transplant for acute lymphoblastic leukemia, so the T cells may come from the graft donor.

This chain links TRBV6-1 with TRBJ2-5, with 8 positions matching TRBD2. With 1 base clipped from V and 6 bases from J, the junction kept 4 bases outside the gene matches. The germline V gene encodes CDR1 MNHNS and CDR2 SASEGT. CDR3 length: 14 amino acids. In DNA form, the CDR3 reads TGTGCCAGCAGTGAAGTAGCGGGAATTAAGACCCAGTACTTC. Protein sequence: CASSEVAGIKTQYF.

There are a few counts of this clonotype. Here the CDR3 reads CASSLGGDPRKYF. As DNA, the CDR3 is TGTGCCAGCAGCTTAGGGGGGGATCCTCGGAAGTACTTC. V and J are TRBV7-2 and TRBJ2-4; the D gene is possibly TRBD2 (6 bases). Between the trimmed V and J ends, which lost 1 base and 14 bases, there was a span of 15 bases. Germline V gene lookup returns CDR1 SGHTA and CDR2 FQGNSA. This CDR3 spans 13 amino acids.

The sample holds a few counts of this clonotype. This chain connects TRBV5-1 to TRBJ1-2; 12 bases fit TRBD1. CDR3 size: 17 residues. Germline loops: CDR1 SGHRS, CDR2 YFSETQ. J was trimmed by 2 bases and V by 4 bases; bases with no gene match: 9. CDR3: CASSPSMGQGANYGYTF. CDR3 nucleotide sequence: TGCGCCAGCAGCCCCTCTATGGGACAGGGGGCGAACTATGGCTACACCTTC. Full variable domain (remainder filled in from reference TRBV5-1 and TRBJ1-2): KAGVTQTPRYLIKTRGQQVTLSCSPISGHRSVSWYQQTPGQGLQFLFEYFSETQRNKGNFPGRFSGRQFSNSRSEMNVSTLELGDSALYLCASSPSMGQGANYGYTFGSGTRLTVV.

Ten or more counts support this clonotype. The CDR3 nucleotides are TGTGCCAGCAGTCCGACTAGCGGGAGAGACTACAATGAGCAGTTCTTC. It is translated as CASSPTSGRDYNEQFF. This chain connects TRBV12-3 or TRBV12-4 to TRBJ2-1; 12 bases match TRBD2. The V gene end was trimmed by 5 bases and the J gene end by 3 bases; junction bases not matched to a gene: 5. The CDR3 has 16 residues.

This clonotype was seen only a few times. J is TRBJ2-3 and V is TRBV7-8; 11 nucleotides agree with TRBD2. The V gene end was trimmed by 3 bases and the J gene end by 1 base; junction bases not matched to a gene: 3. Germline CDR1 and CDR2: SGHVS and FQNEAQ. This CDR3 comprises 16 residues. CDR3 amino acids: CASSFLLAGGTDTQYF. DNA of the CDR3: TGTGCCAGCAGCTTTCTACTAGCGGGAGGCACAGATACGCAGTATTTT.

This clonotype was detected ten times or more. V gene TRBV28 combines with J gene TRBJ2-5, with D perhaps matching TRBD2 (6 bases). The CDR3 contains 16 residues. From germline, CDR1 is MDHEN and CDR2 SYDVKM. V was clipped by 3 bases and J by 1 base, with 15 bases between them. The DNA for the CDR3 is TGTGCCAGCAGTTTCGGGGGAAGGTTAACCCAAGAGACCCAGTACTTC. It is translated as CASSFGGRLTQETQYF.

The rearrangement joins TRBV2 to TRBJ2-3; TRBD2 agrees at 8 bases. The V and J ends lost 4 bases and 2 bases, in that order; junction bases with no gene match: 5. The CDR3 has 15 amino acids. The germline V gene has CDR1 SNHLY and CDR2 FYNNEI. Here the CDR3 reads CASSGASGLTDTQYF. The CDR3 nucleotides read TGTGCCAGCAGTGGGGCTAGCGGGCTCACAGATACGCAGTATTTT.

This clonotype was seen only a few times. The DNA for the CDR3 is TGTGCCAGCTCACCACGGGAGACTGGAAACACCATATATTTT. It is translated as CASSPRETGNTIYF. The rearrangement uses TRBV18 and TRBJ1-3; D remains ambiguous. The CDR3 covers 14 residues. Trimming took off 1 base at V and 2 bases at J, with 6 bases between the two ends. Germline V gene lookup returns CDR1 KGHSH and CDR2 LQKENI. Based on the CDR3 plus reference TRBV18 and TRBJ1-3, the full variable domain is NAGVMQNPRHLVRRRGQEARLRCSPMKGHSHVYWYRQLPEEGLKFMVYLQKENIIDESGMPKERFSAEFPKEGPSILRIQQVVRGDSAAYFCASSPRETGNTIYFGEGSWLTVV.

This clonotype was seen repeatedly, ten times or more. The rearrangement links TRBV20-1 to TRBJ2-7; D is perhaps TRBD2 (6 bases). The CDR3 is made up of 13 amino acids. V shed 1 base and J shed 3 bases, with 10 bases lying between them. Germline V gene lookup returns CDR1 DFQATT and CDR2 SNEGSKA (reference sequence). The CDR3 region has the DNA TGCAGTGCTAGAGGGGACTTCCTCTACGAGCAGTACTTC. Translated, it gives CSARGDFLYEQYF.

This clonotype has just a few counts. The rearrangement joins TRBV28 to TRBJ2-1; either TRBD1 or TRBD2 may fit D (6 bases each). Trimming pared 7 bases from V and 0 bases from J, leaving 13 bases between. CDR3 length: 15 amino acids. CDR1 is MDHEN, CDR2 SYDVKM, per germline. This CDR3 reads CASKEGGNSYNEQFF. CDR3 DNA: TGTGCCAGCAAGGAGGGGGGCAACTCCTACAATGAGCAGTTCTTC.

This clonotype was picked up a small number of times. This chain connects TRBV19 to TRBJ2-1; D is ambiguous. This CDR3 region has 13 residues. Trimming took 3 bases from V and 4 from J, leaving 7 bases between them. CDR1 and CDR2 from the germline V gene are LNHDA and SQIVND (reference sequence). CDR3 sequence reads: CASSMSWYNEQFF. The DNA for the CDR3 is TGTGCCAGTAGTATGTCGTGGTACAATGAGCAGTTCTTC.

This clonotype was recorded at least ten times. The V gene is TRBV7-2, the J gene TRBJ2-4; TRBD2 agrees at 9 bases. J was trimmed by 12 bases and V by 6 bases; bases with no gene match: 9. Germline loops: CDR1 SGHTA, CDR2 FQGNSA. CDR3 size: 13 residues. The CDR3 region is CASRSSGIPTQYF. In DNA, the CDR3 is TGTGCCAGCAGGTCTAGCGGGATCCCCACTCAGTACTTC.

The chain carries TRBV7-9 and TRBJ2-3, with 8 bases fitting TRBD2. Germline CDR1 is SEHNR and CDR2 is FQNEAQ (reference sequence). The CDR3 has 16 residues. V lost 5 bases, J lost 1 base, and 8 bases stayed unmatched. CDR3 nucleotides: TGTGCCAGCAGCCTCCAGCTGACTAGCGGCACAGATACGCAGTATTTT. Its translation is CASSLQLTSGTDTQYF.

This clonotype occurred many times. The genes are TRBV29-1 and TRBJ2-1; 10 bases line up with TRBD2. The CDR3 has 15 residues. Germline loops: CDR1 SQVTM, CDR2 ANQGSEA. Trimming took 4 bases from V and 5 from J; bases not matched to a gene: 8. The CDR3 sequence is CSVVRIAGGHNEQFF. The CDR3 coding sequence is TGCAGCGTTGTACGTATAGCGGGAGGTCACAATGAGCAGTTCTTC.

The chain has TRBV4-1 and TRBJ1-1, with D tentatively TRBD1 (5 bases). Trimming removed 0 bases from V and 1 base from J, with 18 bases in between. CDR1 is MGHRA and CDR2 is YSYEKL in the germline V gene. There are 18 residues in the CDR3. For the CDR3, the DNA is TGCGCCAGCAGCCAAGATTCTGCGGAGGGGTGGGGGAACACTGAAGCTTTCTTT. The encoded protein is CASSQDSAEGWGNTEAFF.

The chain uses TRBV6-2 or TRBV6-3 and TRBJ2-1, with D hard to call. Per germline, CDR1 MNHEY and CDR2 SVGEGT. This CDR3 is 11 amino acids long. Trimming shortened V by 6 bases and J by 9 bases, and 9 bases separated the two germline ends. The CDR3 sequence is CASSPPGEQFF. CDR3 nucleotide sequence: TGTGCCAGCAGCCCTCCAGGTGAGCAGTTCTTC.

This clonotype was counted ten times or more. J is TRBJ2-3 and V is TRBV20-1; a possible D gene is TRBD2 (6 bases). The V end lost 2 bases, the J end lost 2 bases, and 14 bases lay between the germline ends. The CDR3 covers 15 residues. Germline V CDR1 and CDR2: DFQATT, SNEGSKA (reference sequence). The CDR3 nucleotides read TGCAGTGCTAGAACTAGCAACCAGAACACAGATACGCAGTATTTT. Its protein product is CSARTSNQNTDTQYF.